The 18 T cell receptor beta chains reported below all come from one sample, sequenced in a study of T cells in Graves' hyperthyroidism and ophthalmopathy. What was amplified from RNA transcripts were TCR beta CDR3 regions. In the first-round RT-PCR of the TCR CDR3, the HTBI primer set was used. TCRdb reprocessed the multiplex PCR reads via MiXCR and lists one record per CDR3 protein. This table holds about 600,000 distinct CDR3 sequences, more than 15% found once. The source material was blood. The origin of the receptors is a woman aged 40 to 50 with Graves' ophthalmopathy.

This sequence joins TRBV4-1 and TRBJ2-7; 8 bases line up with TRBD2. Trimming took 0 bases from V and 5 from J; bases not matched to a gene: 12. Germline CDR1 is MGHRA and CDR2 is YSYEKL. The CDR3 length is 17 residues. The DNA of the CDR3 is TGCGCCAGCAGCCAAGACTACGGCGGGGGGCCGGAAGACGAGCAGTACTTC. Translating gives CASSQDYGGGPEDEQYF.

In this sample, this clonotype turned up a few times. The gene calls are TRBV7-9 and TRBJ2-1, with D possibly being TRBD1 or TRBD2 (5 bases each). This CDR3 contains 17 residues. Per the germline V gene, CDR1 is SEHNR and CDR2 is FQNEAQ (reference sequence). V shed 4 bases and J shed 4 bases, with 20 bases lying between them. CDR3 amino acids: CASSSTGFSGGYNEQFF. The CDR3 DNA reads TGTGCCAGCAGCTCGACGGGGTTCAGTGGGGGATACAATGAGCAGTTCTTC.

A few counts support this clonotype. The chain joins TRBV29-1 to TRBJ2-2; maybe TRBD1 (6 bases). CDR1 and CDR2 (germline): SQVTM, ANQGSEA. The CDR3 consists of 15 residues. V was trimmed by 6 bases and J by 0 bases, leaving 14 bases between them. CDR3 sequence: CSVKTGTTNTGELFF. The CDR3 nucleotides are TGCAGCGTGAAAACAGGGACAACGAACACCGGGGAGCTGTTTTTT.

This clonotype was seen ten or more times. This chain connects TRBV5-1 to TRBJ1-2, with TRBD1 matching 8 bases. CDR1 is SGHRS and CDR2 is YFSETQ in the germline V gene. This CDR3 is 16 amino acids long. Unmatched junction bases numbered 5, after V lost 0 bases and J lost 1 base. The CDR3 loop reads CASSLDRGMDNYGYTF. The CDR3, as DNA: TGCGCCAGCAGCTTGGACAGGGGGATGGATAACTATGGCTACACCTTC.

This clonotype was counted between two and nine times. J is TRBJ2-1 and V is TRBV29-1; possibly TRBD1 for D (6 bases). This CDR3 has 15 residues. Trimming removed 6 bases at V and 0 bases at J, with 15 bases between. Germline values: CDR1 SQVTM, CDR2 ANQGSEA. The CDR3 region is CSVAPGTNSYNEQFF. The DNA for the CDR3 is TGCAGCGTCGCCCCCGGGACAAACTCCTACAATGAGCAGTTCTTC.

In its sample, this clonotype was seen a few times. V usage is TRBV6-1 and J usage is TRBJ1-5; the D gene is possibly TRBD1 (6 bases). Trimming removed 7 bases from V and 5 bases from J, with 15 bases in between. In germline, CDR1 is MNHNS, CDR2 SASEGT. This CDR3 region has 14 residues. CDR3 DNA: TGTGCCAGCAAGACAGGCGCCGGGGATCAGCCCCAGCATTTT. This gives the protein CASKTGAGDQPQHF.

The chain links TRBV10-1 to TRBJ2-2; no clear D gene. Germline V gene data show CDR1 as WNHNN and CDR2 as SYGVQD (reference sequence). The CDR3 extends over 12 amino acids. The V and J ends lost 8 bases and 5 bases respectively, with 9 bases between them. DNA of the CDR3: TGCGCCAGCGGATGGAGTACCGGGGAGCTGTTTTTT. It is translated as CASGWSTGELFF.

The table lists this clonotype with a count of one. The V gene is TRBV30, the J gene TRBJ2-2; tentatively, D is TRBD1 (5 bases). The CDR3 totals 12 residues. Trimming took 3 bases from V and 6 from J, leaving 8 bases between them. The germline CDR1 and CDR2 sequences are GTSNPN and SVGIG (reference sequence). This chain's CDR3 is CAWRGHAGELFF. In DNA form, the CDR3 reads TGTGCCTGGAGGGGGCACGCCGGGGAGCTGTTTTTT.

On this clonotype: A much more abundant neighbour one base away suggests this may be a read error. The V call is TRBV2, the J call TRBJ2-1; possible D gene TRBD2, 5 bases. The CDR3 spans 18 residues. The germline V gene has CDR1 SNHLY and CDR2 FYNNEI. The CDR3 bases are TGTGCCAGCAGTGAAGCTGCGGGTGGCCGATTAAACTACAATGAGCAGTCCTTC. As protein: CASSEAAGGRLNYNEQSF.

This chain links TRBV6-1 with TRBJ2-3; no clear D gene. Deletions cut 2 bases from V and 11 bases from J, with 14 bases between. CDR1 is MNHNS, CDR2 SASEGT, per germline. The CDR3 loop spans 13 amino acids. The DNA of the CDR3 is TGTGCCAGCAGTGAATCAGGTTATCTTTGGCAGTATTTT. Protein product: CASSESGYLWQYF.

The chain has TRBV5-1 and TRBJ1-1; D remains unclear. This CDR3 contains 16 residues. The V end lost 1 base, the J end lost 1 base, and 14 bases lay between the germline ends. The V gene's germline CDR1 is SGHRS and CDR2 YFSETQ. In DNA, the CDR3 is TGCGCCAGCAGCTTGATGGAGCTCAATACGAACACTGAAGCTTTCTTT. This encodes CASSLMELNTNTEAFF.

Ten or more counts support this clonotype. V and J are TRBV28 and TRBJ1-3; D remains ambiguous. V shed 5 bases and J shed 4 bases, with 12 bases lying between them. The germline gives CDR1 MDHEN, CDR2 SYDVKM. This CDR3 region has 14 residues. CDR3 region: CASSILGQGNTIYF. For the CDR3, the DNA is TGTGCCAGCAGTATCCTAGGGCAGGGAAACACCATATATTTT.

The V and J genes are TRBV5-6 and TRBJ2-6; 7 nucleotides agree with TRBD2. V lost 5 bases, J lost 2 bases, and 4 bases stayed unmatched. This CDR3 comprises 15 residues. Per the germline V gene, CDR1 is SGHDT and CDR2 is YYEEEE. The CDR3 region is CASRREGTGANVLTF. The CDR3 DNA reads TGTGCCAGCAGAAGGGAGGGGACTGGGGCCAACGTCCTGACTTTC. The full variable domain, its missing parts supplied by reference TRBV5-6 and TRBJ2-6, is DAGVTQSPTHLIKTRGQQVTLRCSPKSGHDTVSWYQQALGQGPQFIFQYYEEEERQRGNFPDRFSGHQFPNYSSELNVNALLLGDSALYLCASRREGTGANVLTFGAGSRLTVL.

This clonotype was recorded a few times. This chain uses TRBV9 with TRBJ2-5; D not certain. CDR1 is SGDLS and CDR2 is YYNGEE in the germline V gene. The CDR3 consists of 14 residues. V was clipped by 2 bases and J by 1 base, with 9 bases between them. Written as DNA, the CDR3 is TGTGCCAGCAGCGTCGGATACGGCCAAGAGACCCAGTACTTC. It encodes CASSVGYGQETQYF.

This clonotype occurred a few times. The chain uses TRBV5-6 and TRBJ2-1; D gene ambiguous. Germline V gene data show CDR1 as SGHDT and CDR2 as YYEEEE. V was trimmed by 1 base and J by 6 bases, leaving 8 bases between them. The CDR3 totals 13 residues. The CDR3 bases are TGTGCCAGCAGCTTGTATCCAGTCAATGAGCAGTTCTTC. Translated, it gives CASSLYPVNEQFF.

The sample holds many counts of this clonotype. This rearrangement joins TRBV12-3 or TRBV12-4 to TRBJ1-1; tentative D call: TRBD1 (6 bases). The CDR3 consists of 16 residues. With 5 bases removed from V and 3 bases from J, the gap between germline ends came to 19 bases. CDR3: CASSLPFRWGHTEAFF. CDR3 DNA sequence: TGTGCCAGCAGTCTCCCCTTTCGGTGGGGGCACACTGAAGCTTTCTTT.

V usage is TRBV5-6 and J usage is TRBJ2-7; no reliable D call. From germline, CDR1 is SGHDT and CDR2 YYEEEE. CDR3 length: 14 residues. V was pared by 1 base and J by 6 bases, with 14 bases between. The CDR3 is CASSLWAAPGEQYF. CDR3 sequence (DNA): TGTGCCAGCAGCTTGTGGGCAGCTCCGGGCGAGCAGTACTTC.

Only a few counts were recorded for this clonotype. The chain carries TRBV12-3 or TRBV12-4 and TRBJ1-5; D not certain. This CDR3 is built from 13 residues. The germline V and J ends were trimmed by 7 bases and 6 bases, with 13 bases remaining between them. The CDR3 nucleotides read TGTGCCAGCATGAGGGAAGTTGGTCAGCCCCAGCATTTT. This sequence encodes CASMREVGQPQHF.